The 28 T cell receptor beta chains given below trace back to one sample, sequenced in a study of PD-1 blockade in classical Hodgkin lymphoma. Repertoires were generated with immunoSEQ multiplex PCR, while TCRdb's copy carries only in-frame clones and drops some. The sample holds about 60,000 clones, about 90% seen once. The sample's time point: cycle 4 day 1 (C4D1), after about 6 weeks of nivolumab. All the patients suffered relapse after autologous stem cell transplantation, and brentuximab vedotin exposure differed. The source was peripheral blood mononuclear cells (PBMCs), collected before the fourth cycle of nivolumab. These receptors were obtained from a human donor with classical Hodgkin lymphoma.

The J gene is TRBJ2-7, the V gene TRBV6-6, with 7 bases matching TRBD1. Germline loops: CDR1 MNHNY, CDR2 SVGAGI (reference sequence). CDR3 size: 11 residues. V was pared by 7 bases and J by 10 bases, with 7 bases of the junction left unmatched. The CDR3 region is CASIQQGFQYF. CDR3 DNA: TGTGCCAGCATCCAACAGGGGTTTCAGTACTTC.

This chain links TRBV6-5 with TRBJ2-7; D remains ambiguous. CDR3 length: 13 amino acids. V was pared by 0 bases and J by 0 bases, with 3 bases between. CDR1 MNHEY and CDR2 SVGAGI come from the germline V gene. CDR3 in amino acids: CASSYSASYEQYF. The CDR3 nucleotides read TGTGCCAGCAGTTACTCTGCCTCCTACGAGCAGTACTTC.

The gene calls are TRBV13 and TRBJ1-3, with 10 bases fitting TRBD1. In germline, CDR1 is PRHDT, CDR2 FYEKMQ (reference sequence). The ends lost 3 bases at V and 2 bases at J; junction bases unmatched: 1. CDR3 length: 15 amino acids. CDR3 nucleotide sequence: TGTGCCAGCAGCTTCGGACAGGGGGCTGGAAACACCATATATTTT. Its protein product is CASSFGQGAGNTIYF.

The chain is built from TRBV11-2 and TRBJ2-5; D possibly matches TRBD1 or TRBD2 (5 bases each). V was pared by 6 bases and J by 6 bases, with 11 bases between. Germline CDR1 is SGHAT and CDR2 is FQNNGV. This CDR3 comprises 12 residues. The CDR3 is CASSPEGQTQYF. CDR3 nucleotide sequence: TGTGCCAGCAGTCCCGAGGGGCAGACCCAGTACTTC.

CDR3 region: CAIRTSGGEQFF. CDR3 coding DNA: TGTGCCATAAGGACTAGCGGGGGGGAGCAGTTCTTC. The V gene is TRBV10-3, the J gene TRBJ2-1; TRBD2 matches at 14 bases. Germline-derived CDR1 and CDR2 are ENHRY and SYGVKD. CDR3 length: 12 amino acids. The ends lost 9 bases at V and 10 bases at J; junction bases unmatched: 2.

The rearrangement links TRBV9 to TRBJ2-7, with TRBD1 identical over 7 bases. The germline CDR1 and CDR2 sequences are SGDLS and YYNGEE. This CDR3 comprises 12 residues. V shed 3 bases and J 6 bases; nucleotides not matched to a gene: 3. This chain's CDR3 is CASSGGQREQYF. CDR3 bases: TGTGCCAGCAGCGGGGGACAGCGCGAGCAGTACTTC.

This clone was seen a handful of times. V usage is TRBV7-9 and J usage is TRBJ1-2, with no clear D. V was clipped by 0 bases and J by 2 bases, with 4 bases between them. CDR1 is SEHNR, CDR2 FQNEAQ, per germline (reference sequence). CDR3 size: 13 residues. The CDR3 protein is CASSLARNYGYTF. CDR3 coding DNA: TGTGCCAGCAGCTTAGCAAGGAACTATGGCTACACCTTC.

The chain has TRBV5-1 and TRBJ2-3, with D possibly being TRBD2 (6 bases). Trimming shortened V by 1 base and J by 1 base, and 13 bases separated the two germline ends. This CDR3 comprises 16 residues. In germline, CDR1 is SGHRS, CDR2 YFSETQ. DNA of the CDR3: TGCGCCAGCAGCTTGTTAGGCGGCGGGGGCACAGATACGCAGTATTTT. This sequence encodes CASSLLGGGGTDTQYF.

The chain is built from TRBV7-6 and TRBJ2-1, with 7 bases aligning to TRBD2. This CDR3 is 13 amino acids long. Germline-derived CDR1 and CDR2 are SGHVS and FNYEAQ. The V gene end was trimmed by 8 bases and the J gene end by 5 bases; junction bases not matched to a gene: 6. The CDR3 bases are TGTGCCAGCGGGGAGGGAGGAAACAATGAGCAGTTCTTC. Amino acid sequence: CASGEGGNNEQFF. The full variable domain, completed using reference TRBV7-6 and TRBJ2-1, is GAGVSQSPRYKVTKRGQDVALRCDPISGHVSLYWYRQALGQGPEFLTYFNYEAQQDKSGLPNDRFSAERPEGSISTLTIQRTEQRDSAMYRCASGEGGNNEQFFGPGTRLTVL.

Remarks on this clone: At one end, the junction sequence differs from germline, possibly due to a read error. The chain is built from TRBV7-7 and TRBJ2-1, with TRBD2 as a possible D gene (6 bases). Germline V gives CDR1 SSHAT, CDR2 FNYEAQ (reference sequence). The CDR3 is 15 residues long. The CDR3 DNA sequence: TGTGCTAGCAGCAACAGACTAGGCTCCTACAATGAGCAGTTCTTC. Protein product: CASSNRLGSYNEQFF. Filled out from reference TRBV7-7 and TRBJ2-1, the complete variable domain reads GAGVSQSPRYKVTKRGQDVTLRCDPISSHATLYWYQQALGQGPEFLTYFNYEAQPDKSGLPSDRFSAERPEGSISTLTIQRTEQRDSAMYRCASSNRLGSYNEQFFGPGTRLTVL.

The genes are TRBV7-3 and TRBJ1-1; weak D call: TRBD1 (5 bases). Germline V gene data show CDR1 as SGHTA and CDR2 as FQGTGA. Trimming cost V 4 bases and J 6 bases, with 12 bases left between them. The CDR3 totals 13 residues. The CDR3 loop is CASSSQGWAEAFF. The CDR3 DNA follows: TGTGCCAGCAGCTCGCAGGGATGGGCTGAAGCTTTCTTT.

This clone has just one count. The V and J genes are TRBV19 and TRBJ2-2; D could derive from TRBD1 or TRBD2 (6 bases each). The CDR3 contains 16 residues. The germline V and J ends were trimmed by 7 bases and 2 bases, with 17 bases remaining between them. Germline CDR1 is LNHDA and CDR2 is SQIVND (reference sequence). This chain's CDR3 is CASTHLRGRNTGELFF. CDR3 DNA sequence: TGTGCCAGTACCCACCTTCGGGGGCGCAACACCGGGGAGCTGTTTTTT. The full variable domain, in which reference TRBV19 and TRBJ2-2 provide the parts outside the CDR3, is DGGITQSPKYLFRKEGQNVTLSCEQNLNHDAMYWYRQDPGQGLRLIYYSQIVNDFQKGDIAEGYSVSREKKESFPLTVTSAQKNPTAFYLCASTHLRGRNTGELFFGEGSRLTVL.

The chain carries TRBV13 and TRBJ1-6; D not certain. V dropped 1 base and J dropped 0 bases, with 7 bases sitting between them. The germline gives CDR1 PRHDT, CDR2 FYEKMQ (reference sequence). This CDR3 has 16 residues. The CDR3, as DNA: TGTGCCAGCAGCTTAGAATCCAGCTCCTATAATTCACCCCTCCACTTT. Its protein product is CASSLESSSYNSPLHF.

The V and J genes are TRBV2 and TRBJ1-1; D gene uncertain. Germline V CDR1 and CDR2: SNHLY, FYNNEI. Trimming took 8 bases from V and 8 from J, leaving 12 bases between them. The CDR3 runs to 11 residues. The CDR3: CASPWGFEAFF. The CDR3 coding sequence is TGTGCCAGCCCGTGGGGTTTCGAAGCTTTCTTT. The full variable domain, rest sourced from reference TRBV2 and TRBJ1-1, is EPEVTQTPSHQVTQMGQEVILRCVPISNHLYFYWYRQILGQKVEFLVSFYNNEISEKSEIFDDQFSVERPDGSNFTLKIRSTKLEDSAMYFCASPWGFEAFFGQGTRLTVV.

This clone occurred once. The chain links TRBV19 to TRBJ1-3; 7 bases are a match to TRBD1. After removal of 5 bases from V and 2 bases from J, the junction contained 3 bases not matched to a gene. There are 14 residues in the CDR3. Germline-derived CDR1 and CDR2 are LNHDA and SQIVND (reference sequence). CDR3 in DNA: TGTGCCAGTAGTTTTACAGGGGCTGGAAACACCATATATTTT. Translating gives CASSFTGAGNTIYF.

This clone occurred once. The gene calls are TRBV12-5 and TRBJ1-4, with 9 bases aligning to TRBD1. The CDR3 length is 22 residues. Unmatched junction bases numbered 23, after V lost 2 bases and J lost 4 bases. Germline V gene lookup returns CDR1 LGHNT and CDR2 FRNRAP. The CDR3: CASGLPGPQGAWTLKHNEKLFF. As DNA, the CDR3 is TGTGCTAGTGGTTTGCCGGGACCACAGGGGGCGTGGACCTTAAAACATAATGAAAAACTGTTTTTT.

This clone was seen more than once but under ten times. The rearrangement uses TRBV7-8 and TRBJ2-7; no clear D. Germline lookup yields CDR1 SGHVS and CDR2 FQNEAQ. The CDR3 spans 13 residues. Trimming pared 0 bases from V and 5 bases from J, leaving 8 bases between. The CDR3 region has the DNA TGTGCCAGCAGCTTAGCTGCCGTAGACGAGCAGTACTTC. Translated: CASSLAAVDEQYF. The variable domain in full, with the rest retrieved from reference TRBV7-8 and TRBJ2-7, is GAGVSQSPRYKVAKRGQDVALRCDPISGHVSLFWYQQALGQGPEFLTYFQNEAQLDKSGLPSDRFFAERPEGSVSTLKIQRTQQEDSAVYLCASSLAAVDEQYFGPGTRLTVT.

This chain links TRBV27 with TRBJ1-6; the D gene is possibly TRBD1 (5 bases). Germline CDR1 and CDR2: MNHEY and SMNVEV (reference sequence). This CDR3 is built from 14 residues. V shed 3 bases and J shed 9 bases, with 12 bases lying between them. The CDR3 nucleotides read TGTGCCAGCAGTTTGGGGGGAATGGTTTCACCCCTCCACTTT. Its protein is CASSLGGMVSPLHF.

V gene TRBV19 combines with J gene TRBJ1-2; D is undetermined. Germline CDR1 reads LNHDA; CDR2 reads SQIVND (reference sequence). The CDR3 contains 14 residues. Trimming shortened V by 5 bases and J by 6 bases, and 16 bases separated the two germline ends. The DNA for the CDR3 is TGTGCCAGTAGTGGGTCCGGATCGTGGGATGGCTACACCTTC. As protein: CASSGSGSWDGYTF.

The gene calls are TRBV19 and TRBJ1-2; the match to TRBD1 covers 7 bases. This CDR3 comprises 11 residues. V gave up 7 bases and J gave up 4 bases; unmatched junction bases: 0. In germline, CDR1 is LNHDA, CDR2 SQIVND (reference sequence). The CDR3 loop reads CASNRGYGYTF. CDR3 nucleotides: TGTGCCAGTAACAGGGGCTATGGCTACACCTTC.

The CDR3 nucleotides are TGTGCCAGCAGAGTGACAGGGGCTTATGGCTACACCTTC. Its protein product is CASRVTGAYGYTF. The V gene is TRBV6-5, the J gene TRBJ1-2, with 8 nucleotides matching TRBD1. There are 13 residues in the CDR3. Per the germline V gene, CDR1 is MNHEY and CDR2 is SVGAGI. V dropped 6 bases and J dropped 5; count of bases not matched to a gene: 5.

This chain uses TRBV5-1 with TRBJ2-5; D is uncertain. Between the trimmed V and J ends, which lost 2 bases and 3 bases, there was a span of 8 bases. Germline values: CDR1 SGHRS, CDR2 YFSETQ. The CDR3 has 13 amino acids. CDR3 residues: CASSFLLKETQYF. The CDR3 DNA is TGCGCCAGCAGCTTTCTACTAAAAGAGACCCAGTACTTC.

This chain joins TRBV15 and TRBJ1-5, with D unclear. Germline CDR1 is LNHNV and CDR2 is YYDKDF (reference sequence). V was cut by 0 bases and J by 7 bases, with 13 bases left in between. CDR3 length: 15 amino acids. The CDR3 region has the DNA TGTGCCACCAGCAGAGATTGGACTACCACGCAGCCCCAGCATTTT. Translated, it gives CATSRDWTTTQPQHF.

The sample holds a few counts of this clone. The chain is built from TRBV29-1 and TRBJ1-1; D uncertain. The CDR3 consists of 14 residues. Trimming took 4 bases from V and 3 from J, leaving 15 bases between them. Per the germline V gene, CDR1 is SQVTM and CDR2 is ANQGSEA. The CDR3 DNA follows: TGCAGCGTTGGGACCACGGTACTTTACACTGAAGCTTTCTTT. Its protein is CSVGTTVLYTEAFF.

CDR3 sequence reads: CASSTPGGFGTQYF. The CDR3 region has the DNA TGTGCCAGTAGTACCCCTGGAGGGTTTGGTACGCAGTATTTT. The gene calls are TRBV19 and TRBJ2-3; TRBD2 might be the D (6 bases). There are 14 residues in the CDR3. The V gene lost 4 bases and the J gene lost 8 bases, with 16 bases spanning the gap. Germline V gene sequence: CDR1 LNHDA, CDR2 SQIVND (reference sequence).

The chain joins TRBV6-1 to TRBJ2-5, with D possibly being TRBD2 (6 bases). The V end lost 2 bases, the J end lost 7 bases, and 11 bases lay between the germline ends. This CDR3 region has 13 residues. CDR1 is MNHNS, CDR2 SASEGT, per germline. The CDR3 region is CASSETLSGTQYF. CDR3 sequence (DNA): TGTGCCAGCAGTGAAACTCTTAGCGGGACCCAGTACTTC.

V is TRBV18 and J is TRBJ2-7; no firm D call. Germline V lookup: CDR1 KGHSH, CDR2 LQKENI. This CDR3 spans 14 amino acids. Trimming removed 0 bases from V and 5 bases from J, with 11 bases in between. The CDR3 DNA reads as TGTGCCAGCTCACCACCGATTGACACCGACGAGCAGTACTTC. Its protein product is CASSPPIDTDEQYF.

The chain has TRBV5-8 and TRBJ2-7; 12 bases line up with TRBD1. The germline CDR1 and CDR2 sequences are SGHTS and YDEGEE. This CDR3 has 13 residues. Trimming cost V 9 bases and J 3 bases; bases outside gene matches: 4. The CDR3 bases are TGTGCCACCCGGGACAGGGGGCTCTACGAGCAGTACTTC. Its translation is CATRDRGLYEQYF.